This T cell receptor (beta chain) derives from a study of shared clonotypes between healthy human individuals (dated by TCRdb to 2020 to 2022). Turning to the overall study: The cohort comprised two women and three men aged 18 to 49 years. For each donor, three plates each were used for CD4 naive and CD4 memory, two plates were used for CD8 naive, and one plate was used for CD8 memory. The study deeply sequenced blood TCR repertoires of five healthy adults to estimate repertoire size and the extent of clonotype sharing between individuals. To increase sequencing depth and limit assay-specific biases, different laboratories used diverse techniques to prepare libraries and sequence TCR repertoires. Between about 0.94 and 8.9 billion PBMCs per donor were obtained by leukapheresis. The investigation overall reported the following: The genetic and exposure-history diversity represented was limited by the small number of donors. Based on pairwise subsampling, the degree of clonotype sharing among donors was expected to be affected by sequencing depth. Estimated clonotype richness was generally larger for naive than for memory subsets. Incomplete sequencing was indicated by rarefaction of sorted-subset datasets, despite the large sequencing depth. Only blood was sampled, and tissue TCR repertoires likely differ from those in blood. Compared with non-shared clonotypes, clonotypes shared by all four sorted-subset donors had higher generation probabilities. Sharing across several donors was observed for about 5% of naive CD4, about 3.2% of naive CD8, about 2.3% of memory CD4, and around 0.44% of memory CD8 clonotypes.

The CDR3 measures 13 amino acids from cysteine to phenylalanine. Left in the record is the CDR3 DNA by itself, 39 bases read in frame from the first base. Sequences SGHRS (CDR1) and YFSETQ (CDR2) are obtained from the germline V gene. Cut back by 0 bases and 3 bases, the V and J ends lie 7 bases apart. For the CD8 naive samples, CD45RO-negative cells were positively selected for CCR7, yielding a CD45RA+CCR7+ population from which TemRA cells were excluded. The donors were healthy, HIV-negative adults with no recently reported acute infections or vaccinations. Every donor was a Caucasian adult living in Nashville, Tennessee, USA. Blood was obtained by leukapheresis, after which PBMCs were separated by Ficoll-Histopaque density gradient centrifugation and cryopreserved in liquid nitrogen vapor phase. Analytical flow cytometry was used to check the purity and quantity of each magnetically sorted T cell population. Genomic DNA was isolated from each sorted fraction and quantified by UV absorbance on a Nanodrop 2000c.

Using the deep immunoSEQ assay, multiplex PCR amplified TCR CDR3 regions from genomic DNA. Genomic DNA extracted from each cell subset was distributed evenly over all wells of several immunoSEQ 96-well plates, and each plate served as one replicate. For sorted subsets, each replicate PCR was loaded with approximately 200 ng genomic DNA, equivalent to 25,000 to 35,000 T cell genomes. The purified libraries were quantified using a Qubit 3.0 fluorometer, sized with a Bioanalyzer 2100, and then quantified again using the KAPA Library Quantification kit. Every immunoSEQ 96-well plate was sequenced on a separate single-read 150-cycle Illumina NextSeq 550 flow cell. Processing in the source paper ran as follows. Because only junctional sequences without quality scores were contained in the immunoSEQ output, filtering matching that applied to full-length reads could not be performed. Sequences were annotated with PyIR, a Python wrapper for IgBLAST v1.9, using IMGT germline references to assign V/J genes and CDR3. Reads were removed for weak V/J assignments (E-value above 1e-6), missing CDR3, stop codons, out-of-frame junctions, or ambiguous translated residues. V3J clonotypes were defined by identical inferred V gene, J gene, and CDR3 amino acid sequence. Percentage overlap between repertoires was calculated by dividing the number of shared unique clonotypes by the size of the smaller repertoire. Richness of each repertoire was evaluated using RTK rarefaction, the Chao1 estimator, and Recon v2.1 estimates of unobserved clonotypes. For all TCRbeta clonotypes obtained by the gDNA method from four donors, generation probabilities were computed with OLGA. This is the immuneACCESS table as TCRdb keeps it, with only in-frame sequences that have V and J called. A part of the clones is gone; compared with another copy, unresolved V genes explain less than half, and the rest is unexplained. V, J and clone size are those of that table, while D and trimming were read from the DNA. This sample lists about 870,000 clones; about 91% were detected once. The top ten hold around 24% of the sample.

About this clone itself: Its antigen target is currently unknown. One base away there is no much larger clone; base qualities are not given. This CDR3 is also generated by other DNA sequences in the sample.

Sequencing was done on a sample of naive CD8+ T cells sorted from blood. The cell subset or site tag for this specimen amounts to: CD45RA+CCR7+. This sequence originates from a man aged 25-45 years in good health. In this chain, TRBV5-1 is recombined with TRBJ2-7; the D gene is possibly TRBD1 or TRBD2, each agreeing over 5 bases. The CDR3 protein sequence reads: CASSLGDGYEQYF. Here is the DNA: TGCGCCAGCAGCTTGGGGGACGGCTACGAGCAGTACTTC.